This T cell receptor beta chain is drawn from a study of blood T cell repertoires in COVID-19. Participants were aged about 18 to 100 years from approximately 24 US areas. The CDR3 length is 14 residues. V trimming: 5 bases; J trimming: 3 bases; junction bases outside the gene matches: 6. CDR1 MNHEY and CDR2 SVGEGT come from the germline V gene. This clone is a singleton in its sample. This table comes from immunoSEQ multiplex PCR, and its TCRdb copy is limited to in-frame clones, with some not included. Altogether roughly 140,000 clones are present, under 90% being singletons, with the ten largest covering under 9.5%.

The sequenced material came from PBMCs or T cells enriched from blood (not recorded which). The rearrangement uses TRBV6-2 or TRBV6-3 and TRBJ2-7; TRBD1 matches 8 bases. This receptor was identified in a man over 45 who had recovered from COVID-19. The CDR3 DNA reads TGTGCCAGCAGTGCCCCGGGACAGGACTACGAGCAGTACTTC. This sequence encodes CASSAPGQDYEQYF.